Below, 23 T cell receptor beta chains from the same sample are listed, as sequenced in a study of PD-1 blockade in mismatch repair-deficient tumors. Produced via immunoSEQ multiplex PCR; TCRdb's table is partial and in-frame only. Altogether tens of thousands of clones are present, roughly 80% being singletons, with the ten largest covering over 4.5%. Here the sequenced sample was peripheral blood, taken 44 weeks after starting pembrolizumab. The source is an adult with mismatch repair-deficient cancer.

For the CDR3, the DNA is TGTGCCAGCAGCTTACTCGAGGGAAGCACAGATACGCAGTATTTT. Its protein product is CASSLLEGSTDTQYF. The V gene is TRBV7-8, the J gene TRBJ2-3, with a tentative D call TRBD2 (5 bases). Germline CDR1 reads SGHVS; CDR2 reads FQNEAQ. CDR3 length: 15 amino acids. Trimming shortened V by 2 bases and J by 0 bases, and 9 bases separated the two germline ends.

The gene calls are TRBV4-3 and TRBJ2-1; 8 positions agree with TRBD1. The CDR3 sequence is 17 residues long. The J segment lost 2 bases and the V segment lost 4 bases, leaving 10 bases of the junction unmatched. Germline V gene data show CDR1 as LGHNA and CDR2 as YSLEER. The CDR3 is CASSRVPAGGTYNEQFF. CDR3 in DNA: TGCGCCAGCAGCCGCGTCCCCGCAGGGGGCACCTACAATGAGCAGTTCTTC.

The chain uses TRBV6-6 and TRBJ2-7, with 7 bases that match TRBD1. The CDR3 has 14 amino acids. Germline CDR1 MNHNY, CDR2 SVGAGI (reference sequence). V gave up 2 bases and J gave up 1 base; unmatched junction bases: 2. The CDR3 loop is CASSYRTGSYEQYF. CDR3 in DNA: TGTGCCAGCAGTTACCGGACAGGTTCCTACGAGCAGTACTTC.

V usage is TRBV15 and J usage is TRBJ1-5, with D perhaps matching TRBD1 (6 bases). In germline, CDR1 is LNHNV, CDR2 YYDKDF (reference sequence). CDR3 length: 15 residues. The V end lost 1 base, the J end lost 1 base, and 8 bases lay between the germline ends. The CDR3 is CATSRGTESNQPQHF. DNA of the CDR3: TGTGCCACCAGCAGAGGGACAGAAAGCAATCAGCCCCAGCATTTT.

The chain uses TRBV6-1 and TRBJ2-5; tentatively, D is TRBD1 (5 bases). V shed 4 bases and J shed 4 bases, with 10 bases lying between them. The CDR3 is made up of 13 amino acids. Looked up from germline, CDR1 is MNHNS and CDR2 is SASEGT. The CDR3 region has the DNA TGTGCCAGCAGTGTGTTCAGGGCAGAGACCCAGTACTTC. Translating gives CASSVFRAETQYF.

This clone was seen once. V gene TRBV19 combines with J gene TRBJ1-5; maybe TRBD1 (5 bases). Trimming took 6 bases from V and 8 from J, leaving 23 bases between them. The CDR3 consists of 16 residues. The germline CDR1 and CDR2 sequences are LNHDA and SQIVND (reference sequence). The CDR3 loop reads CASSNHRQRLIEPQHF. The DNA of the CDR3 is TGTGCCAGTAGCAACCATAGACAGAGATTAATTGAGCCCCAGCATTTT.

The genes are TRBV9 and TRBJ2-1, with D possibly being TRBD1 (5 bases). V was clipped by 7 bases and J by 8 bases, with 22 bases between them. The CDR3 loop spans 15 amino acids. Germline values: CDR1 SGDLS, CDR2 YYNGEE. The CDR3 region has the DNA TGTGCCAGCTCCCAAGGGGCTTATAGTTTCGATGAGCAGTTCTTC. Residues: CASSQGAYSFDEQFF.

The chain is built from TRBV6-5 and TRBJ2-4, with TRBD1 matching 7 bases. V trimming: 5 bases; J trimming: 2 bases; junction bases outside the gene matches: 6. CDR3 length: 15 amino acids. Germline V gene data show CDR1 as MNHEY and CDR2 as SVGAGI. This CDR3 is CASSPSDRPKNIQYF. In DNA, the CDR3 is TGTGCCAGCAGTCCATCGGACAGGCCCAAAAACATTCAGTACTTC.

The J gene is TRBJ1-1, the V gene TRBV27; D is unclear. The germline V and J ends were trimmed by 3 bases and 3 bases, with 17 bases remaining between them. This CDR3 is built from 16 residues. Germline V gives CDR1 MNHEY, CDR2 SMNVEV (reference sequence). The CDR3 DNA follows: TGTGCCAGCAGTTTTACGTCAGGCGCGGAGTACACTGAAGCTTTCTTT. Translation gives CASSFTSGAEYTEAFF.

The chain links TRBV6-6 to TRBJ1-5; no clear D gene. CDR3 length equals 12 residues. The germline gives CDR1 MNHNY, CDR2 SVGAGI (reference sequence). V lost 6 bases, J lost 4 bases, and 7 bases lay in between. The CDR3 protein is CASSQLNQPQHF. The CDR3 bases are TGTGCCAGCAGCCAACTTAATCAGCCCCAGCATTTT.

V is TRBV28 and J is TRBJ1-2, with D possibly TRBD1 on 5 matching bases. The CDR3 has 15 amino acids. The V end was cut by 4 bases, the J end by 8 bases, with 20 bases between. Germline values: CDR1 MDHEN, CDR2 SYDVKM. CDR3 nucleotides: TGTGCCAGCAGTTACGCTACCGGGACGGTGGGCGGCTACACCTTC. Translation gives CASSYATGTVGGYTF.

Only one count was recorded for this clone. The chain uses TRBV28 and TRBJ2-3; 11 bases map to TRBD2. Germline-derived CDR1 and CDR2 are MDHEN and SYDVKM. Unmatched junction bases numbered 4, after V lost 2 bases and J lost 6 bases. The CDR3 is made up of 15 amino acids. The CDR3 sequence: CASSLTSGSRDTQYF. CDR3 in DNA: TGTGCCAGCAGTTTAACTAGCGGGAGTAGGGATACGCAGTATTTT. The variable domain in full, with the rest retrieved from reference TRBV28 and TRBJ2-3, is DVKVTQSSRYLVKRTGEKVFLECVQDMDHENMFWYRQDPGLGLRLIYFSYDVKMKEKGDIPEGYSVSREKKERFSLILESASTNQTSMYLCASSLTSGSRDTQYFGPGTRLTVL.

The gene calls are TRBV9 and TRBJ2-3; D possibly corresponds to TRBD1 (5 bases). The CDR3 runs 16 residues. Per the germline V gene, CDR1 is SGDLS and CDR2 is YYNGEE. The V and J ends lost 0 bases and 3 bases respectively, with 14 bases between them. The CDR3 spells CASSVAQGQGTDTQYF. Here the CDR3 DNA reads TGTGCCAGCAGCGTAGCTCAGGGCCAGGGAACAGATACGCAGTATTTT.

V is TRBV29-1 and J is TRBJ2-2, with D unclear. The CDR3 spans 14 residues. The germline V gene has CDR1 SQVTM and CDR2 ANQGSEA. V dropped 4 bases and J dropped 3 bases, with 12 bases sitting between them. The CDR3 region is CSVVSSRDTGELFF. CDR3 DNA: TGCAGCGTTGTGAGCTCCCGAGACACCGGGGAGCTGTTTTTT.

The rearrangement links TRBV27 to TRBJ2-2; TRBD1 matches 7 bases. The germline gives CDR1 MNHEY, CDR2 SMNVEV (reference sequence). V lost 2 bases, J lost 4 bases, and 10 bases stayed unmatched. The CDR3 is made up of 17 amino acids. This chain's CDR3 is CASSLRGQPGFTGELFF. CDR3 sequence (DNA): TGTGCCAGCAGTTTACGGGGACAGCCGGGGTTCACCGGGGAGCTGTTTTTT.

V gene TRBV7-2 combines with J gene TRBJ2-1; TRBD2 matches at 12 bases. CDR1 SGHTA and CDR2 FQGNSA come from the germline V gene. The CDR3 contains 18 residues. The V and J ends lost 5 bases and 7 bases, in that order; junction bases with no gene match: 15. CDR3 residues: CASSPGLAGIRNVNEQFF. DNA for the CDR3: TGTGCCAGCAGCCCCGGACTAGCGGGAATCCGAAATGTAAATGAGCAGTTCTTC.

J is TRBJ1-3 and V is TRBV9, with D unresolved. Trimming shortened V by 0 bases and J by 2 bases, and 6 bases separated the two germline ends. The CDR3 is 14 amino acids. CDR1 is SGDLS and CDR2 is YYNGEE in the germline V gene. The CDR3 DNA reads as TGTGCCAGCAGCGTAGATGGGACTGGAAACACCATATATTTT. This sequence encodes CASSVDGTGNTIYF.

The CDR3 DNA sequence: TGTGCCAGTAGTATAGGGGAAACGGGGGAGCTGTTTTTT. It encodes CASSIGETGELFF. The V call is TRBV19, the J call TRBJ2-2, with no clear D. The CDR3 has 13 amino acids. The V gene's germline CDR1 is LNHDA and CDR2 SQIVND (reference sequence). The germline V and J ends were trimmed by 1 base and 8 bases, with 8 bases remaining between them. The complete variable domain, with remaining parts taken from reference TRBV19 and TRBJ2-2, reads DGGITQSPKYLFRKEGQNVTLSCEQNLNHDAMYWYRQDPGQGLRLIYYSQIVNDFQKGDIAEGYSVSREKKESFPLTVTSAQKNPTAFYLCASSIGETGELFFGEGSRLTVL.

A single count supports this clone. The chain carries TRBV19 and TRBJ2-6; D gene unclear. Deletions cut 5 bases from V and 4 bases from J, with 15 bases between. The length of the CDR3 is 16 residues. CDR1 is LNHDA and CDR2 is SQIVND in the germline V gene (reference sequence). The CDR3 DNA sequence: TGTGCCAGTAGTCCACTTAGCTCAGGCGGGGCCAACGTCCTGACTTTC. It is translated as CASSPLSSGGANVLTF. Filled out from reference TRBV19 and TRBJ2-6, the complete variable domain reads DGGITQSPKYLFRKEGQNVTLSCEQNLNHDAMYWYRQDPGQGLRLIYYSQIVNDFQKGDIAEGYSVSREKKESFPLTVTSAQKNPTAFYLCASSPLSSGGANVLTFGAGSRLTVL.

The V call is TRBV5-6, the J call TRBJ2-5, with TRBD2 matching over 12 bases. This CDR3 has 15 residues. V was clipped by 5 bases and J by 9 bases; unmatched bases: 11. Germline CDR1 is SGHDT and CDR2 is YYEEEE. CDR3: CASSPTSGGSRAQYF. CDR3 nucleotides: TGTGCCAGCAGTCCGACTAGCGGGGGCTCCCGGGCCCAGTACTTC.

The gene calls are TRBV4-3 and TRBJ2-5; maybe TRBD1 (7 bases). The CDR3 loop spans 19 amino acids. Germline V gene sequence: CDR1 LGHNA, CDR2 YSLEER. V was pared by 6 bases and J by 3 bases, with 29 bases between. Here the CDR3 DNA reads TGCGCCAGCAGTCTAGGTCAAGGGGGCTCGGGGGCCCCCAAAGAGACCCAGTACTTC. Amino acid sequence: CASSLGQGGSGAPKETQYF.

The chain has TRBV6-5 and TRBJ1-2; no clear D. This CDR3 is built from 13 residues. Germline V gene sequence: CDR1 MNHEY, CDR2 SVGAGI. V dropped 6 bases and J dropped 4 bases, with 12 bases sitting between them. CDR3 in DNA: TGTGCCAGCAGCTCCGACGGAGGCTATGGCTACACCTTC. It is translated as CASSSDGGYGYTF.

The genes are TRBV6-5 and TRBJ1-2; 9 nucleotides match TRBD1. The germline V gene has CDR1 MNHEY and CDR2 SVGAGI. The ends lost 9 bases at V and 0 bases at J; junction bases unmatched: 8. CDR3 length equals 15 residues. DNA for the CDR3: TGTGCCAGTTATACAGGGGGCCCGGCTAACTATGGCTACACCTTC. This codes for CASYTGGPANYGYTF.